Below are 12 T cell receptor beta chains sequenced from a single sample in a study of blood T cell repertoires in COVID-19. The table came from immunoSEQ multiplex PCR; TCRdb's copy has only in-frame clones and leaves some out. The table lists roughly 200,000 clones, about 87% of them singletons. Sequencing used PBMCs or T cells enriched from blood (not recorded which). The source is a man aged 25 to 40 who had recovered from COVID-19.

The chain is built from TRBV9 and TRBJ2-1; 11 nucleotides align to TRBD2. With 4 bases clipped from V and 6 bases from J, the junction kept 9 bases outside the gene matches. The CDR3 runs to 16 residues. Germline lookup yields CDR1 SGDLS and CDR2 YYNGEE. CDR3 sequence (DNA): TGTGCCAGCAGCCCTCAAGGGACTAGCGGAGCCAATGAGCAGTTCTTC. Its translation is CASSPQGTSGANEQFF.

This clone was picked up one time. This chain uses TRBV30 with TRBJ1-1; 7 positions agree with TRBD1. There are 14 residues in the CDR3. Per germline, CDR1 GTSNPN and CDR2 SVGIG (reference sequence). The J segment lost 1 base and the V segment lost 3 bases, leaving 5 bases of the junction unmatched. CDR3 region: CAWRGQLQNTEAFF. CDR3 coding DNA: TGTGCCTGGAGGGGACAGCTCCAGAACACTGAAGCTTTCTTT.

Of note for this clone: Other DNA sequences within the sample encode an identical CDR3. This chain links TRBV3-1 (or the pseudogene TRBV3-2) with TRBJ2-7; D is possibly TRBD2 (5 bases). Germline V gives CDR1 LGHDT, CDR2 YNNKEL (reference sequence). V was cut by 1 base and J by 4 bases, with 5 bases left in between. This CDR3 has 12 residues. CDR3: CASSQAGYEQYF. The CDR3 DNA is TGTGCCAGCAGCCAAGCGGGATACGAGCAGTACTTC.

The rearrangement joins TRBV29-1 to TRBJ2-7; D is uncertain. In germline, CDR1 is SQVTM, CDR2 ANQGSEA. V gave up 5 bases and J gave up 4 bases, with 15 bases separating them. This CDR3 has 13 residues. The CDR3 sequence: CSVIRSDRYEQYF. The CDR3 bases are TGCAGCGTTATTAGGAGCGACCGGTACGAGCAGTACTTC.

Notes on this clone: Relative to the germline gene, one junction end is altered; a read error may explain this. This chain connects TRBV5-5 to TRBJ2-7; D might be TRBD2 (5 bases). The V gene's germline CDR1 is SGHKS and CDR2 YYEKEE (reference sequence). This CDR3 contains 14 residues. CDR3 residues: CASSRFSPNSGSVF. The DNA for the CDR3 is TGTGCCAGCAGCCGATTTTCTCCGAACAGCGGATCGGTCTTC. Drawing the rest from reference TRBV5-5 and TRBJ2-7, the complete variable domain is DAGVTQSPTHLIKTRGQQVTLRCSPISGHKSVSWYQQVLGQGPQFIFQYYEKEERGRGNFPDRFSARQFPNYSSELNVNALLLGDSALYLCASSRFSPNSGSVFGPGTRLTVT.

V and J are TRBV2 and TRBJ1-2, with D perhaps TRBD1 (6 bases). CDR3 length: 15 amino acids. CDR1 is SNHLY, CDR2 FYNNEI, per germline. V was cut by 4 bases and J by 4 bases, with 16 bases left in between. The CDR3 coding sequence is TGTGCCAGCAGTGGTCCAGGGGCCGCATCCTATGGCTACACCTTC. Protein sequence: CASSGPGAASYGYTF.

CDR3 coding DNA: TGCGCCAGCAGCCCCAAGAAGGCTAGCGGGGGCCAAGAGTACGAGCAGTACTTC. It translates to CASSPKKASGGQEYEQYF. V and J are TRBV4-1 and TRBJ2-7, with 10 bases aligning to TRBD2. V shed 4 bases, J shed 4 bases, and the junction held 16 bases outside the gene matches. Germline loops: CDR1 MGHRA, CDR2 YSYEKL. The CDR3 has 18 amino acids.

The chain uses TRBV7-9 and TRBJ2-5; 8 nucleotides match TRBD1. Germline V CDR1 and CDR2: SEHNR, FQNEAQ (reference sequence). Trimming took 4 bases from V and 4 from J; bases not matched to a gene: 5. This CDR3 region has 14 residues. This CDR3 is CASSWFRGPETQYF. The CDR3 DNA reads as TGTGCCAGCAGCTGGTTCAGGGGGCCAGAGACCCAGTACTTC.

The rearrangement links TRBV7-9 to TRBJ2-7; 7 bases match TRBD1. Germline CDR1 is SEHNR and CDR2 is FQNEAQ (reference sequence). With V trimmed by 6 bases and J by 0 bases, 5 bases remained unmatched. This CDR3 comprises 14 residues. DNA of the CDR3: TGTGCCAGCAGGTATGGGGACAGCTCCTACGAGCAGTACTTC. The encoded protein is CASRYGDSSYEQYF.

The V and J genes are TRBV10-2 and TRBJ1-4, with TRBD1 as a possible D gene (6 bases). V was cut by 6 bases and J by 4 bases, with 18 bases left in between. Germline V gene data show CDR1 as WSHSY and CDR2 as SAAADI. The CDR3 loop spans 16 amino acids. Written as DNA, the CDR3 is TGCGCCAGCAGCGAGAGTTGGGGGGGCCGTAATGAAAAACTGTTTTTT. Translation: CASSESWGGRNEKLFF.

The chain uses TRBV19 and TRBJ2-5, with D possibly matching TRBD1 (6 bases). V was cut by 3 bases and J by 7 bases, with 12 bases left in between. CDR3 length: 13 amino acids. Germline CDR1 is LNHDA and CDR2 is SQIVND (reference sequence). The CDR3 DNA follows: TGTGCCAGTAGTATCCCACAGGGTGGGACCCAGTACTTC. Translating gives CASSIPQGGTQYF.

In nucleotides, the CDR3 is TGTGCCATCAGTGAGTTAAGCTCCGGGACAGGCGTACACTATGGCTACACCTTC. It is translated as CAISELSSGTGVHYGYTF. The V and J genes are TRBV10-3 and TRBJ1-2; 8 bases map to TRBD1. J gave up 3 bases and V 1 base, and 13 bases lay outside the gene matches. The CDR3 contains 18 residues. CDR1 and CDR2 (germline): ENHRY, SYGVKD.